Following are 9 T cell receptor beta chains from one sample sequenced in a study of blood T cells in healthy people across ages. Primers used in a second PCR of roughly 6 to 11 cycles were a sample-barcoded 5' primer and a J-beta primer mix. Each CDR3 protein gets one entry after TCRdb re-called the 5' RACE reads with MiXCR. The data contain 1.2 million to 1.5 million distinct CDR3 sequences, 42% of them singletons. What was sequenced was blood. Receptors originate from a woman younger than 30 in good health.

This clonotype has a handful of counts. CDR3 coding DNA: TGTGCCAGCAGCGTTCGATCTCTGCAGAACAATGAGCAGTTCTTC. Its translation is CASSVRSLQNNEQFF. The rearrangement uses TRBV7-9 and TRBJ2-1; D remains ambiguous. The CDR3 spans 15 residues. Trimming took 5 bases from V and 5 from J, leaving 16 bases between them. The germline CDR1 and CDR2 sequences are SEHNR and FQNEAQ (reference sequence). The full variable domain, its missing parts supplied by reference TRBV7-9 and TRBJ2-1, is DTGVSQNPRHKITKRGQNVTFRCDPISEHNRLYWYRQTLGQGPEFLTYFQNEAQLEKSRLLSDRFSAERPKGSFSTLEIQRTEQGDSAMYLCASSVRSLQNNEQFFGPGTRLTVL.

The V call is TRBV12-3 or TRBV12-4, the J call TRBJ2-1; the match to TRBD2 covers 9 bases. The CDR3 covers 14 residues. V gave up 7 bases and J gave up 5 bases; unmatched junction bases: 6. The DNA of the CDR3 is TGTGCCAGCACCCCGACTAGCGGACACAATGAGCAGTTCTTC. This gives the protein CASTPTSGHNEQFF.

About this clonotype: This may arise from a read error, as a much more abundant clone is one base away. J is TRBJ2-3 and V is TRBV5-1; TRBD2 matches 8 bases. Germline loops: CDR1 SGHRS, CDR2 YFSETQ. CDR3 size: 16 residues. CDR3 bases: TGCGCCGGCAGCCGAGCCGGGGGGGCTAGCACAGATACGCAGTATTTT. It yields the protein CAGSRAGGASTDTQYF.

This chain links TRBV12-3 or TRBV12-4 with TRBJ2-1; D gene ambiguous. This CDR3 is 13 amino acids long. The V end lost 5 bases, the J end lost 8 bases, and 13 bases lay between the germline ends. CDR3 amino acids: CASSDKTGDEQFF. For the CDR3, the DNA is TGTGCCAGCAGTGACAAAACTGGGGATGAGCAGTTCTTC.

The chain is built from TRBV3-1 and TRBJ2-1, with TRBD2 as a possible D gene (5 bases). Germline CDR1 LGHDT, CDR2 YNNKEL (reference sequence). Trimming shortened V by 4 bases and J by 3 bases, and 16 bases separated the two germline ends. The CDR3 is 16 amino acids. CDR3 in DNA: TGTGCCAGCAGCCGACGAACTAGTACTGGCTACAATGAGCAGTTCTTC. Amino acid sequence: CASSRRTSTGYNEQFF.

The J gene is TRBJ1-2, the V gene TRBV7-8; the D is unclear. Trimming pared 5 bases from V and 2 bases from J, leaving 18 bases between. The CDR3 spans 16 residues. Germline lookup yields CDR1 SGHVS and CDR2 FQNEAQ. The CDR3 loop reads CASSVETQTANYGYTF. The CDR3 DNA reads TGTGCCAGCAGCGTAGAAACCCAGACCGCGAACTATGGCTACACCTTC.

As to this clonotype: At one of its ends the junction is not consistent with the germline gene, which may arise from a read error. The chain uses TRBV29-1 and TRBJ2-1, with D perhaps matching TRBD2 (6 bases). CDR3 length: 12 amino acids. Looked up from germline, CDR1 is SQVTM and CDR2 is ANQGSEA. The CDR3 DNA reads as TGCAGCACCGGGAGTTCCTACAATGAGCGGTTCTTC. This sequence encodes CSTGSSYNERFF.

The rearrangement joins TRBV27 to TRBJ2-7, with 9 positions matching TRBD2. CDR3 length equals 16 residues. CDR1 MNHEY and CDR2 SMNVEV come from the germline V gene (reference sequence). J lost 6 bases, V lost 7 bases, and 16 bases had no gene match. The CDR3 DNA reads TGTGCCAGCACCAGATTAGCGGGAGTGTGGTTGGCCGAGCAGTACTTC. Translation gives CASTRLAGVWLAEQYF.

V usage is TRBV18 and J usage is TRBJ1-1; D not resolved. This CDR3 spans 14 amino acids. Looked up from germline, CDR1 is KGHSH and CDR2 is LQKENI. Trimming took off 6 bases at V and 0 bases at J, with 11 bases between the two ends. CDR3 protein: CASSIDGMNTEAFF. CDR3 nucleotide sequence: TGTGCCAGCTCCATCGACGGGATGAACACTGAAGCTTTCTTT.